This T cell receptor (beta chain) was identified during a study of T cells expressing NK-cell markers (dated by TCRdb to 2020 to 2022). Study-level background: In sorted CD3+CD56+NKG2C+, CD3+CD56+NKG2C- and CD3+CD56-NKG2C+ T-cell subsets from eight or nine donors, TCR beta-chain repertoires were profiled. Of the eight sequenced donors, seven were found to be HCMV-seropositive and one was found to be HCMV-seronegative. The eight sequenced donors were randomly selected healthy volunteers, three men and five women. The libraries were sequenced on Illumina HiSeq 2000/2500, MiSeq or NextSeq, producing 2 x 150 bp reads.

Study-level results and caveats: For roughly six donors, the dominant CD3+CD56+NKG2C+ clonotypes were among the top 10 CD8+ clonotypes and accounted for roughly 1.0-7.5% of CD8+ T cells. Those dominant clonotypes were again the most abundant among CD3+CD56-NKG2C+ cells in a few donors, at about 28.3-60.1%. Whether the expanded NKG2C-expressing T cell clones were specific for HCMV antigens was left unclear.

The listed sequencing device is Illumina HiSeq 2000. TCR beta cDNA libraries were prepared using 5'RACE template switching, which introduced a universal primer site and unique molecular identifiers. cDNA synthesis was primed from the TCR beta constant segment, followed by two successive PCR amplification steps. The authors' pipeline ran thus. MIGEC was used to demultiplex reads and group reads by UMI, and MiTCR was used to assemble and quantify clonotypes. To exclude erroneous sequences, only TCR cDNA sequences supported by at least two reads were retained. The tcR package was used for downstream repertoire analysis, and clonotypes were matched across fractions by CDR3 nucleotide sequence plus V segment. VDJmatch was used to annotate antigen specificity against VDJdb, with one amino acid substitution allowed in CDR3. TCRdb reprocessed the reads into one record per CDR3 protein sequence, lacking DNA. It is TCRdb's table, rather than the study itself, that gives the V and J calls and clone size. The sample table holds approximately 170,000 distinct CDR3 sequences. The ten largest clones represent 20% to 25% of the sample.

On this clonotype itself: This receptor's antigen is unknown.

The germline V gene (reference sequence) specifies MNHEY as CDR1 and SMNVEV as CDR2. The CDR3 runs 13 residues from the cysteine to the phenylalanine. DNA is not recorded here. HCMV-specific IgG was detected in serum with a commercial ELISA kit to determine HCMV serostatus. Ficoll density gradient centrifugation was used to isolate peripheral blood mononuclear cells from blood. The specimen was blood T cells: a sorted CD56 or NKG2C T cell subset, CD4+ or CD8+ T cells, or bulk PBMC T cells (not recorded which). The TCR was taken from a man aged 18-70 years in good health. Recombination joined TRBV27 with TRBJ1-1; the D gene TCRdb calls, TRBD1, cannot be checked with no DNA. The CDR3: CASSHQGYTEAFF.